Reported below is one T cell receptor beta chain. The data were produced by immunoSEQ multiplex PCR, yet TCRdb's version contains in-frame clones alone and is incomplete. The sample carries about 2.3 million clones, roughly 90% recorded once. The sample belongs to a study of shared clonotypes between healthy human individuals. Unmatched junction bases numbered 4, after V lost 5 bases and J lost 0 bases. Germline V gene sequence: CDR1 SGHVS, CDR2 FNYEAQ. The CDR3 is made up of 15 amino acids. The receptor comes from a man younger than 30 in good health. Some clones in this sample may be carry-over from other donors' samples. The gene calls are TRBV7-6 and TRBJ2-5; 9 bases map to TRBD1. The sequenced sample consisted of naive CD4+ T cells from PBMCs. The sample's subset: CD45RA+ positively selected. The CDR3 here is CASSPRDRDQETQYF. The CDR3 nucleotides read TGTGCCAGCAGCCCTAGGGACAGGGACCAAGAGACCCAGTACTTC.